The sequence of this T cell receptor (beta chain) was determined in a study of beta chain features in type 1 diabetes. Overall study findings and caveats: People with Type 1 diabetes carried modestly yet significantly shorter TCRB CDR3s in all four CD4+ subsets.

Expressed TCRB transcripts got sequenced, as all isolated RNA was reverse transcribed. The method was immunoSEQ multiplex PCR; TCRdb's version includes in-frame clones alone and lacks a portion of them. The table lists under 950,000 clones, roughly a sixth of them singletons. The V end was cut by 5 bases, the J end by 7 bases, with 12 bases between. This CDR3 is built from 13 residues. The germline CDR1 and CDR2 sequences are SGHAT and FQNNGV. With respect to this clone: Antigen unknown.

The chain couples TRBV11-2 to TRBJ2-1; D gene unclear. The source is a woman under 30 in good health. Specimen: naive CD4+ T cells from blood. The CDR3 DNA sequence: TGTGCCAGCAGCACTGGACCCTTTAATGAGCAGTTCTTC. This codes for CASSTGPFNEQFF.